This T cell receptor (beta chain) was identified during a study of cytomegalovirus exposure and HLA in healthy donors. Study-level results: In a later analysis, at a false discovery rate of 0.05, roughly 17,000 TCR beta sequences matched HLA alleles.

The length of the CDR3 is 11 residues. V shed 3 bases and J shed 3 bases, with 3 bases lying between them. CDR1 and CDR2 from the germline V gene are MGHDK and SYGVNS. With 60 Vbeta and 13 Jbeta primers, the PCR was carried out. Original data processing: Counted up in a later analysis, unique TCR beta chains came to about 80 million, with some 11 million shared. Produced via immunoSEQ multiplex PCR; TCRdb's table is partial and in-frame only. V and J calls and clone size are given by that table; D and trimming were obtained from the DNA. The data hold around 160,000 clones, with 70% to 90% observed a single time. This clone showed up just a few times. Its antigen is not known.

The V gene is TRBV25-1, the J gene TRBJ2-7; D call uncertain. The source is a man aged 18 to 30 in good health and CMV-seropositive. The source material was PBMCs. CDR3 residues: CASSDSYEQYF. The CDR3 nucleotides read TGTGCCAGCAGTGACAGCTACGAGCAGTACTTC.